The 2 T cell receptor beta chains given below trace back to one sample, sequenced in a study of T cells in localized non-small cell lung cancer. The method was immunoSEQ multiplex PCR; TCRdb's version includes in-frame clones alone and lacks a portion of them. The data hold around 3,000 clones, with approximately 20% observed a single time. The sequences come from lung tumor tissue, collected before any cancer treatment. The receptors come from a man aged 35-75 years with stage I squamous cell lung carcinoma.

This clone was observed a handful of times. The chain employs TRBV12-5 and TRBJ1-6, with 8 bases lining up with TRBD1. From germline, CDR1 is LGHNT and CDR2 FRNRAP. The CDR3 length is 13 residues. Written as DNA, the CDR3 is TGTGCCAGCACAGGGGGGGATTTTTCACCCCTCCACTTT. It encodes CASTGGDFSPLHF. The full variable domain, with the rest looked up from reference TRBV12-5 and TRBJ1-6, is DARVTQTPRHKVTEMGQEVTMRCQPILGHNTVFWYRQTMMQGLELLAYFRNRAPLDDSGMPKDRFSAEMPDATLATLKIQPSEPRDSAVYFCASTGGDFSPLHFGNGTRLTVT.

This clone came up many times. The chain has TRBV11-3 and TRBJ1-6; D unclear. V was trimmed by 3 bases and J by 7 bases, leaving 10 bases between them. This CDR3 spans 14 amino acids. CDR1 SGHNT and CDR2 YENEEA come from the germline V gene. This CDR3 reads CASSLGWMNSPLHF. DNA of the CDR3: TGTGCCAGCAGCTTGGGTTGGATGAATTCACCCCTCCACTTT.